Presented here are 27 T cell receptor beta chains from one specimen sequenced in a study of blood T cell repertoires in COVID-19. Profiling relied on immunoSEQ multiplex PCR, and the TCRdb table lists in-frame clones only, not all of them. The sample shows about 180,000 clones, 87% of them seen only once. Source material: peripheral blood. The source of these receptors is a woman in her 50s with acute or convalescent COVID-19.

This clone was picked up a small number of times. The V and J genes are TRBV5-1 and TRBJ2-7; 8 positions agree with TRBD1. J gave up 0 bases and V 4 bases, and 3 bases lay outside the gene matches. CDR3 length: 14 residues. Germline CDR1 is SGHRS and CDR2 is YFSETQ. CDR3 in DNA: TGCGCCAGCAGCCCGACAGGGGTCTCCTACGAGCAGTACTTC. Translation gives CASSPTGVSYEQYF.

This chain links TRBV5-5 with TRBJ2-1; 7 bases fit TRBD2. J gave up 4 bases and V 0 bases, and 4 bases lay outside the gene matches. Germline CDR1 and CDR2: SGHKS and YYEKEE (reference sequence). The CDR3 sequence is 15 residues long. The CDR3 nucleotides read TGTGCCAGCAGCTTGGAACTAGCGAATTACAATGAGCAGTTCTTC. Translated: CASSLELANYNEQFF. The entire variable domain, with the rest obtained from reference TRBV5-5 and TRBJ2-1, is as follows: DAGVTQSPTHLIKTRGQQVTLRCSPISGHKSVSWYQQVLGQGPQFIFQYYEKEERGRGNFPDRFSARQFPNYSSELNVNALLLGDSALYLCASSLELANYNEQFFGPGTRLTVL.

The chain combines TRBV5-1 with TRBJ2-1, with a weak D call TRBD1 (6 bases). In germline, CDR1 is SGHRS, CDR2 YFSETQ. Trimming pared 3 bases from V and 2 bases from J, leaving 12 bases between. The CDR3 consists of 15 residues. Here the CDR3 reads CASSSGTTAYNEQFF. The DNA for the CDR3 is TGCGCCAGCAGCTCCGGGACAACAGCCTACAATGAGCAGTTCTTC.

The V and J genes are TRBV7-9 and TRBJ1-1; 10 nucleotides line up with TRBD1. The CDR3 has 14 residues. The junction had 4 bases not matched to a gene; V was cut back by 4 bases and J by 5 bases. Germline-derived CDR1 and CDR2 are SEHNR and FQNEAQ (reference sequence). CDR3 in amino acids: CASSSGQGETEAFF. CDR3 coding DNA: TGTGCCAGCAGCTCCGGACAGGGGGAGACTGAAGCTTTCTTT. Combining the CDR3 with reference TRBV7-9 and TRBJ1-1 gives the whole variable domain DTGVSQNPRHKITKRGQNVTFRCDPISEHNRLYWYRQTLGQGPEFLTYFQNEAQLEKSRLLSDRFSAERPKGSFSTLEIQRTEQGDSAMYLCASSSGQGETEAFFGQGTRLTVV.

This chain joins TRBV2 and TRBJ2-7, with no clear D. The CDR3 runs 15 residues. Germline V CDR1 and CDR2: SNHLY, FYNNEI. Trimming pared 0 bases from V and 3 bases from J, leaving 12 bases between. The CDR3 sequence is CASSEALDASYEQYF. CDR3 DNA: TGTGCCAGCAGTGAAGCGTTAGATGCTAGCTACGAGCAGTACTTC. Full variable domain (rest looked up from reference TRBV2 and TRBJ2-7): EPEVTQTPSHQVTQMGQEVILRCVPISNHLYFYWYRQILGQKVEFLVSFYNNEISEKSEIFDDQFSVERPDGSNFTLKIRSTKLEDSAMYFCASSEALDASYEQYFGPGTRLTVT.

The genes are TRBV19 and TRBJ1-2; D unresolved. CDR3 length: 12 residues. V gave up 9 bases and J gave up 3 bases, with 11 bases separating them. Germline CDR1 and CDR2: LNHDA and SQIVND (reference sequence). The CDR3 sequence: CASSLIDYGYTF. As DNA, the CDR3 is TGTGCCAGCTCCCTTATTGACTATGGCTACACCTTC.

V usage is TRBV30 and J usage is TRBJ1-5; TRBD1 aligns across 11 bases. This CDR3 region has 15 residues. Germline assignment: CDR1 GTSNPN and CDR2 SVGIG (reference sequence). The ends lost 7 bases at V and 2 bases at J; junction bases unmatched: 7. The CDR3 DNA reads TGTGCCTATACCGGACAGGGGGCTGGCAATCAGCCCCAGCATTTT. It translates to CAYTGQGAGNQPQHF. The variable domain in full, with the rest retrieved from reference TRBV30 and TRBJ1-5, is SQTIHQWPATLVQPVGSPLSLECTVEGTSNPNLYWYRQAAGRGLQLLFYSVGIGQISSEVPQNLSASRPQDRQFILSSKKLLLSDSGFYLCAYTGQGAGNQPQHFGDGTRLSIL.

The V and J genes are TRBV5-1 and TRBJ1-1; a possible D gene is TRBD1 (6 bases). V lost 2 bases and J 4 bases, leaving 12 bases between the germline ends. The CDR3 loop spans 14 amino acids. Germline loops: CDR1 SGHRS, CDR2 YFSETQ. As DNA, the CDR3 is TGCGCCAGCAGCTTAGGACAGCGACCCACTGAAGCTTTCTTT. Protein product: CASSLGQRPTEAFF.

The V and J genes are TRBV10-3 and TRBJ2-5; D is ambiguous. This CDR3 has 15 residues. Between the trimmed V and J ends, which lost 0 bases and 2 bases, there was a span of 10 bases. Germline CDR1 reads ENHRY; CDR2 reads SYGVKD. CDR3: CAISESVAPQETQYF. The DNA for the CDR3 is TGTGCCATCAGTGAGTCGGTAGCTCCACAAGAGACCCAGTACTTC.

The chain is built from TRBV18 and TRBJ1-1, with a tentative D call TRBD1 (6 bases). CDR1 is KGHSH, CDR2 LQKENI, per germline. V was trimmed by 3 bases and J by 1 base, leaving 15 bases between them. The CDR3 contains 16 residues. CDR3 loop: CASSPLQGSGNTEAFF. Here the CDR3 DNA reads TGTGCCAGCTCACCTCTACAGGGCTCCGGGAACACTGAAGCTTTCTTT.

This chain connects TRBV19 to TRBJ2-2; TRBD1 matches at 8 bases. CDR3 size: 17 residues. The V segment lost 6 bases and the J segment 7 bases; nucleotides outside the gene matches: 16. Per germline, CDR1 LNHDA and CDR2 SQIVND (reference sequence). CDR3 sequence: CASRFGTGQGAIGELFF. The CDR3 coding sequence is TGTGCCAGTAGATTTGGGACCGGGCAGGGGGCAATCGGGGAGCTGTTTTTT.

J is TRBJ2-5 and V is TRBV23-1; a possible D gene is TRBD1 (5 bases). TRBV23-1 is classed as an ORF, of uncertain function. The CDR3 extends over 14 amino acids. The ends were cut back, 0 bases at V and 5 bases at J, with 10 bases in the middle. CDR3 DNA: TGCGCCAGCAGTCAATCAGGGGTGCGGGAGACCCAGTACTTC. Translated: CASSQSGVRETQYF.

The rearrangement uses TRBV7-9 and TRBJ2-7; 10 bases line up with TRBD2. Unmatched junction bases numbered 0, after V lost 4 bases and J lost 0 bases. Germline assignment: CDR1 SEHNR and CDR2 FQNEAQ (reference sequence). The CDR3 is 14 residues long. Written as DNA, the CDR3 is TGTGCCAGCAGCTCTAGCGGGAGCTCCTACGAGCAGTACTTC. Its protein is CASSSSGSSYEQYF.

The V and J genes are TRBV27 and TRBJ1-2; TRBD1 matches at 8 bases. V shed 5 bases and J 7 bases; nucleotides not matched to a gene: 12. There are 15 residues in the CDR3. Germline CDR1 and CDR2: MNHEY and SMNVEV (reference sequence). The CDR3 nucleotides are TGTGCCAGCAGTCAGAAACAGGGGGAGGGACTTGGCTACACCTTC. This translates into CASSQKQGEGLGYTF.

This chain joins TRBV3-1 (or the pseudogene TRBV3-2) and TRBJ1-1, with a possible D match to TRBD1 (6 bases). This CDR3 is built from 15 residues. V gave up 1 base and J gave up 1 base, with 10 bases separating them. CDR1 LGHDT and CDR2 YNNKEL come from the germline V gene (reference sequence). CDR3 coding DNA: TGTGCCAGCAGCCAAGGAGGGGGATCGAACACTGAAGCTTTCTTT. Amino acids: CASSQGGGSNTEAFF.

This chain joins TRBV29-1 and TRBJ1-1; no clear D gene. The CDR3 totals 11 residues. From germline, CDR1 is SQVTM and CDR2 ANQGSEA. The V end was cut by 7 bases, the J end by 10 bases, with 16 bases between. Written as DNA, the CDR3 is TGCAGCGGACTCGCGGGCCTAGCAGCTTTCTTT. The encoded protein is CSGLAGLAAFF.

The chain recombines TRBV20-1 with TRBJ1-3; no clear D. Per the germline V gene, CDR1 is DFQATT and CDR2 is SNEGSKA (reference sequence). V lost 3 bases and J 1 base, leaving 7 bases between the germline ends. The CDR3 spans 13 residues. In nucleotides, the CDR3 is TGCAGTGCTAGTGGGAGGTCTGGAAACACCATATATTTT. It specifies CSASGRSGNTIYF.

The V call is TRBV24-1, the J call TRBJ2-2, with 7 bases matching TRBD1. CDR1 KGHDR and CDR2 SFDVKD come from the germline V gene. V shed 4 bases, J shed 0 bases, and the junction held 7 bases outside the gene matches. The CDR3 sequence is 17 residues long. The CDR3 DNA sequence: TGTGCCACCAGTGAAAGTGGGACAGCTACGAACACCGGGGAGCTGTTTTTT. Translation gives CATSESGTATNTGELFF.

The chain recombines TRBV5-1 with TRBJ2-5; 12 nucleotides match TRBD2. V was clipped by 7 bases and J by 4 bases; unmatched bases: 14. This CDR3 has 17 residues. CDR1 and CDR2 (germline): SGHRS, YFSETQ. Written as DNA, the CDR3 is TGCGCCAGCTTCGCCCTAGCGGGAGGGGAGATAGGAGAGACCCAGTACTTC. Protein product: CASFALAGGEIGETQYF. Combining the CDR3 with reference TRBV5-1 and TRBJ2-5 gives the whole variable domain KAGVTQTPRYLIKTRGQQVTLSCSPISGHRSVSWYQQTPGQGLQFLFEYFSETQRNKGNFPGRFSGRQFSNSRSEMNVSTLELGDSALYLCASFALAGGEIGETQYFGPGTRLLVL.

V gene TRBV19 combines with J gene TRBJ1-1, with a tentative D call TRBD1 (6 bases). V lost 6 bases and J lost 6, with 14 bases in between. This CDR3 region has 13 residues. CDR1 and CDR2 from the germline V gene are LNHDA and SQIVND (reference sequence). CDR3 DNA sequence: TGTGCCAGTAGCCTGACAGGTCCCGCTGAAGCTTTCTTT. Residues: CASSLTGPAEAFF.

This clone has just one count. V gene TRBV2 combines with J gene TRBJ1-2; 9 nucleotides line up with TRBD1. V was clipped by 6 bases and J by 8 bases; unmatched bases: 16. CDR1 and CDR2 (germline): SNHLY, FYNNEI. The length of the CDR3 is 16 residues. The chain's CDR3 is CASRISPGQGIDGYTF. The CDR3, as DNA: TGTGCCAGCAGAATTAGCCCGGGACAGGGAATCGACGGCTACACCTTC.

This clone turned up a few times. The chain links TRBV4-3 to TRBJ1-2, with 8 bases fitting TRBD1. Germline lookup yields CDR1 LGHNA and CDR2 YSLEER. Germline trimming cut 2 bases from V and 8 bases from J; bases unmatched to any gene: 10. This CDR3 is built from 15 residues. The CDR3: CASSQQTDREWGYTF. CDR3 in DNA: TGCGCCAGCAGCCAACAGACGGACAGGGAATGGGGCTACACCTTC.

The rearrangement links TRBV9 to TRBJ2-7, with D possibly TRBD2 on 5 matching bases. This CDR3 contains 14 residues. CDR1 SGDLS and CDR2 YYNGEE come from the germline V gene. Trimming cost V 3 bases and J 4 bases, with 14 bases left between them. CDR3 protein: CASSAWASFYEQYF. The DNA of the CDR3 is TGTGCCAGCAGCGCGTGGGCTAGCTTTTACGAGCAGTACTTC.

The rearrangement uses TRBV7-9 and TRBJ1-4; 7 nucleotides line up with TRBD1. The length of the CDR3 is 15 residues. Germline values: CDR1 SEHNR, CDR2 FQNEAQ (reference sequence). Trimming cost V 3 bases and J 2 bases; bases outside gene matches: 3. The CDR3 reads CASSFRQGTNEKLFF. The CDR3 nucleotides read TGTGCCAGCAGCTTTAGACAGGGTACTAATGAAAAACTGTTTTTT.

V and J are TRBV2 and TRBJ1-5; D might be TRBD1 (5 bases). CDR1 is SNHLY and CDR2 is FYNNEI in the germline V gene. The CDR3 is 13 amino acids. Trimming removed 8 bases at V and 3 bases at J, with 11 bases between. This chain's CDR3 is CASGQGNNQPQHF. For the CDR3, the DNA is TGTGCCAGCGGTCAGGGAAACAATCAGCCCCAGCATTTT.

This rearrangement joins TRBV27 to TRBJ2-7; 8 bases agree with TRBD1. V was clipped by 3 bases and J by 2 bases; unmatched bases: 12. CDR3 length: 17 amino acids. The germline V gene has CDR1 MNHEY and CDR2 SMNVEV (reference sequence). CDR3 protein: CASSFRVLGQAPYEQYF. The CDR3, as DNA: TGTGCCAGCAGTTTTCGGGTATTGGGACAGGCCCCCTACGAGCAGTACTTC.

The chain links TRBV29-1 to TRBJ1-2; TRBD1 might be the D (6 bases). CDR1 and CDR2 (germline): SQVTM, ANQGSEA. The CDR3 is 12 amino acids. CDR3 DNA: TGCAGTGCTAGGCCACAGGGCTATGGCTACACCTTC. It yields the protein CSARPQGYGYTF. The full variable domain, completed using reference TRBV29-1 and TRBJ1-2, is SAVISQKPSRDICQRGTSLTIQCQVDSQVTMMFWYRQQPGQSLTLIATANQGSEATYESGFVIDKFPISRPNLTFSTLTVSNMSPEDSSIYLCSARPQGYGYTFGSGTRLTVV.